This is a list of T cell receptor beta chains from one sample in a study of blood T cell repertoires in COVID-19. Clones were read by immunoSEQ multiplex PCR, and TCRdb kept only the in-frame ones, dropping some. The repertoire includes some 270,000 clones, 86% of them detected once, and approximately 9.7% sits in the top ten. Sequencing used peripheral blood. The receptors shown here come from a man between 40 and 49 years old with active or convalescent COVID-19. Both conserved end residues are part of each CDR3. The D gene is left open where the match is weak. Clone size is given for some rows only: seen once, a few or many times, or a class if the clone is expanded.

clone size,J gene,CDR3 length,V gene,D gene,CDR3 DNA,CDR3 protein
NA,TRBJ1-3,14,TRBV5-6,NA,TGTGCCAGCAGCTTCCCGACGGGAGGAAACACCATATATTTT,CASSFPTGGNTIYF
few,TRBJ2-1,15,TRBV11-2,NA,TGTGCCAGCTTCGAGGGGGCGGGAGGAATGGGTGAGCAGTTCTTC,CASFEGAGGMGEQFF
NA,TRBJ1-1,15,TRBV6-5,NA,TGTGCCAGCAGTTACGCCGGACAGATGAACACTGAAGCTTTCTTT,CASSYAGQMNTEAFF
NA,TRBJ1-4,15,TRBV19,NA,TGTGCCAGTAGGCAGGGGCTTGCAACTAATGAAAAACTGTTTTTT,CASRQGLATNEKLFF
NA,TRBJ2-7,13,TRBV3-1/TRBV3-2,NA,TGTGCCAGCAGCCCAGCGCCGGGCTACGAGCAGTACTTC,CASSPAPGYEQYF
NA,TRBJ2-2,15,TRBV9,TRBD2,TGTGCCAGCAGCGCCACTAGCGGGAACACCGGGGAGCTGTTTTTT,CASSATSGNTGELFF
NA,TRBJ2-7,16,TRBV2,NA,TGTGCCAGCAGTGATGGGGCCTCCTTGGACTCCTACGAGCAGTACTTC,CASSDGASLDSYEQYF
once,TRBJ2-3,16,TRBV10-3,TRBD2,TGTGCCATCAGTGAAGGGACTAGCGGGAATTTAGATACGCAGTATTTT,CAISEGTSGNLDTQYF
NA,TRBJ1-3,15,TRBV18,NA,TGTGCCAGCTCACCACAGGGGATCTCTGGAAACACCATATATTTT,CASSPQGISGNTIYF
NA,TRBJ2-7,14,TRBV28,NA,TGTGCCAGCAGTTTATGGCAGGGTCCGAGCGAGCAGTACTTC,CASSLWQGPSEQYF
NA,TRBJ1-1,15,TRBV19,TRBD1,TGTGCCAGCTTACCCTCGACAGGGTGGAACACTGAAGCTTTCTTT,CASLPSTGWNTEAFF
once,TRBJ2-2,15,TRBV6-5,NA,TGTGCCAGCATGGCCGCGGGGGCGCCCACCGGGGAGCTGTTTTTT,CASMAAGAPTGELFF
NA,TRBJ1-1,15,TRBV28,TRBD1,TGTGCCAGCAGACCTCTTAGGACAGGGGAAACTGAAGCTTTCTTT,CASRPLRTGETEAFF
NA,TRBJ2-1,17,TRBV5-4,TRBD2,TGTGCCAGCAGGCCGGGACTAGCGGGGGGGACAGACAATGAGCAGTTCTTC,CASRPGLAGGTDNEQFF
NA,TRBJ1-1,16,TRBV28,NA,TGTGCCAGCAGTTTATACCCGGGGGAGGTTGACACTGAAGCTTTCTTT,CASSLYPGEVDTEAFF
NA,TRBJ1-6,13,TRBV7-9,NA,TGTGCCAGCAGCTTCGGGGGTAGCTCACCCCTCCACTTT,CASSFGGSSPLHF
NA,TRBJ1-4,15,TRBV18,NA,TGTGCCAGCTCACCACCGAGGGGAGGGGATGAAAAACTGTTTTTT,CASSPPRGGDEKLFF
NA,TRBJ2-7,15,TRBV6-5,TRBD1,TGTGCCAGCAGTTACGGGGACAGGGGATCCTACGAGCAGTACTTC,CASSYGDRGSYEQYF
NA,TRBJ1-4,18,TRBV9,NA,TGTGCCAGCAGCGTAGGGCCTCAACAGGGAAGTCCTAATGAAAAACTGTTTTTT,CASSVGPQQGSPNEKLFF
NA,TRBJ1-1,15,TRBV28,NA,TGTGCCAGCAGTTCCGGGGGGGCCGGGGACACTGAAGCTTTCTTT,CASSSGGAGDTEAFF
NA,TRBJ1-2,14,TRBV18,NA,TGTGCCAGCTCACCACGGACGGAGGGCTATGGCTACACCTTC,CASSPRTEGYGYTF
NA,TRBJ2-5,14,TRBV7-9,TRBD1,TGTGCCAGCAGCGAAGGGACAGGGCAGGAGACCCAGTACTTC,CASSEGTGQETQYF
NA,TRBJ2-5,14,TRBV5-1,NA,TGCGCCAGCAGCTATACAGGGTATGGAGAGACCCAGTACTTC,CASSYTGYGETQYF
NA,TRBJ2-3,16,TRBV29-1,TRBD2,TGCAGCGTTGAAGGAGGGAGCGGGAGGGCCCCGGATACGCAGTATTTT,CSVEGGSGRAPDTQYF
NA,TRBJ2-1,16,TRBV5-1,NA,TGCGCCAGCAGCTGGGGGGTCGGTGGTGCGTACAATGAGCAGTTCTTC,CASSWGVGGAYNEQFF
NA,TRBJ2-5,17,TRBV21-1,NA,TGTGCCAGCAGCCGCGTCGACAGGGGGCGCGAAAAAGAGACCCAGTACTTC,CASSRVDRGREKETQYF
NA,TRBJ2-7,15,TRBV6-1,NA,TGTGCCAGCAGTGAATGGGAAGGGGACTCCTACGAGCAGTACTTC,CASSEWEGDSYEQYF
few,TRBJ2-1,15,TRBV5-1,TRBD2,TGCGCCAGCAGCCTGACTAGCGGGGGGGCTGTTGAGCAGTTCTTC,CASSLTSGGAVEQFF
NA,TRBJ2-2,15,TRBV3-1/TRBV3-2,TRBD1,TGTGCCAGCAGCCCACGGGACAGACTCACCGGGGAGCTGTTTTTT,CASSPRDRLTGELFF
NA,TRBJ1-1,15,TRBV9,TRBD1,TGTGCCAGCAGCGTCGGACAGGGAGGGAACACTGAAGCTTTCTTT,CASSVGQGGNTEAFF
NA,TRBJ2-5,16,TRBV7-9,TRBD1,TGTGCCAGCAGCTCCATCCCGGGACAGGGAGGGGAGACCCAGTACTTC,CASSSIPGQGGETQYF
NA,TRBJ2-7,14,TRBV5-1,NA,TGCGCCAGCAGCTCCGGTAGTAGTAGGAGCGAGCAGTACTTC,CASSSGSSRSEQYF
few,TRBJ1-6,14,TRBV9,NA,TGTGCCAGCAGTCGCAGGGGTAATAATTCACCCCTCCACTTT,CASSRRGNNSPLHF
few,TRBJ2-2,15,TRBV19,TRBD1,TGTGCCAGTAGCGCCTTAACAGGGGGTACCGGGGAGCTGTTTTTT,CASSALTGGTGELFF
NA,TRBJ1-4,13,TRBV29-1,TRBD1,TGCAGCGTTGAGGGACAGGGGGGCGAAAAACTGTTTTTT,CSVEGQGGEKLFF
once,TRBJ1-1,15,TRBV5-1,TRBD1,TGCGCCAGCAGCTTGGGGACAGGGCGGCACACTGAAGCTTTCTTT,CASSLGTGRHTEAFF
once,TRBJ1-1,13,TRBV5-4,TRBD1,TGTGCCAGCACGCCACAGGGGACGGCTGAAGCTTTCTTT,CASTPQGTAEAFF
NA,TRBJ1-1,12,TRBV7-9,TRBD1,TGTGCCAGCAGCTCGGACAGGGCGAACGCTTTCTTT,CASSSDRANAFF
NA,TRBJ2-1,17,TRBV3-1/TRBV3-2,TRBD2,TGTGCCAGCAGCCAGACTAGCGGGTCTCTCTTGGGGAATGAGCAGTTCTTC,CASSQTSGSLLGNEQFF
NA,TRBJ2-5,17,TRBV7-6,TRBD2,TGTGCCAGCAGCTTAGCACGTTATTTACGGGAGGAGGGGACCCCATACTTC,CASSLARYLREEGTPYF
NA,TRBJ2-7,13,TRBV19,TRBD1,TGTGCCAGTAGTATCCCCCCCGACAGGGTAAAGTACTTC,CASSIPPDRVKYF
NA,TRBJ1-5,14,TRBV24-1,NA,TGTGCCACCAGCGATCCAGGGGAAAATCAGCCCCAGCATTTT,CATSDPGENQPQHF
NA,TRBJ2-7,15,TRBV7-2,NA,TGTGCCAGCAGCTTAGCTAGCGGAGCCTCCTACGAGCAGTACTTC,CASSLASGASYEQYF
once,TRBJ1-1,15,TRBV24-1,TRBD1,TGTGCCACCAGTGACACTCGGACAGGGAACACTGAAGCTTTCTTT,CATSDTRTGNTEAFF
few,TRBJ1-3,19,TRBV11-2,NA,TGTGCCAGCAGCGTAGATCCCGTCGCTGTTGGGGGGACTGGAAACACCATATATTTT,CASSVDPVAVGGTGNTIYF
NA,TRBJ2-7,17,TRBV3-1/TRBV3-2,TRBD2,TGTGCCAGCAGCCAAGATGGGGCGTCTAGCGGGAGGGACGAGCAGTACTTC,CASSQDGASSGRDEQYF
NA,TRBJ2-7,13,TRBV15,NA,TGTGCCACCAGCAGGAGGCAGTTTTACGAGCAGTACTTC,CATSRRQFYEQYF
NA,TRBJ2-7,15,TRBV7-6,NA,TGTGCCAGCAGTAAAGTGGCGGAAAGTTCCTACGAGCAGTACTTC,CASSKVAESSYEQYF
NA,TRBJ1-2,15,TRBV19,NA,TGTGCCAGTAGTATGGCCGGGGTGACCCGCAATGGCTACACCTTC,CASSMAGVTRNGYTF
NA,TRBJ1-6,15,TRBV23-1,TRBD1,TGCGCCAGCAGTCCCACCGGGACAGGGGACTCACCCCTCCACTTT,CASSPTGTGDSPLHF
NA,TRBJ2-2,14,TRBV7-3,NA,TGTGCCAGCAGCTCGGGGGTGCACACCGGGGAGCTGTTTTTT,CASSSGVHTGELFF
once,TRBJ2-2,15,TRBV5-1,NA,TGCGCCAGCAGCCTACTAGGGAACGGGGGCGGGGAGCTGTTTTTT,CASSLLGNGGGELFF